The 8 T cell receptor beta chains below all came from one sample that was sequenced in a study of blood T cell repertoires in COVID-19. TCRdb keeps only in-frame clones here, not all; method: immunoSEQ multiplex PCR. The sample has approximately 300,000 clones, about nine tenths seen once. The material sequenced was peripheral blood. All receptors come from a woman between 50 and 59 years old with COVID-19, enrolled during active disease.

This clone appeared a single time. The J gene is TRBJ1-1, the V gene TRBV7-3, with D possibly being TRBD1 (6 bases). This CDR3 region has 14 residues. Germline V gene sequence: CDR1 SGHTA, CDR2 FQGTGA. V lost 1 base and J lost 7, with 13 bases in between. The CDR3 loop is CASSLKGGTFEAFF. The CDR3 nucleotides are TGTGCCAGCAGCTTAAAGGGGGGGACCTTTGAAGCTTTCTTT.

This chain connects TRBV5-8 to TRBJ1-1; the D is unclear. Germline V gene data show CDR1 as SGHTS and CDR2 as YDEGEE. V lost 3 bases to trimming and J lost 13 bases, with 16 bases between them. The CDR3 length is 12 residues. CDR3 DNA sequence: TGTGCCAGCAGCTCGGTCAGGAGGGTTCTTTTCTTT. Protein product: CASSSVRRVLFF.

The rearrangement joins TRBV5-1 to TRBJ1-3; 8 positions match TRBD1. V dropped 2 bases and J dropped 2; count of bases not matched to a gene: 3. CDR3 size: 15 residues. Germline V gene data show CDR1 as SGHRS and CDR2 as YFSETQ. CDR3: CASSFDRGAGNTIYF. The CDR3 nucleotides read TGCGCCAGCAGCTTTGACAGGGGCGCTGGAAACACCATATATTTT.

The chain is built from TRBV19 and TRBJ1-2, with 7 bases identical to TRBD1. The CDR3 has 13 amino acids. Germline lookup yields CDR1 LNHDA and CDR2 SQIVND (reference sequence). Germline trimming cut 1 base from V and 8 bases from J; bases unmatched to any gene: 4. In nucleotides, the CDR3 is TGTGCCAGTAGTATAGTAGGACAGGAAGGCTACACCTTC. The encoded protein is CASSIVGQEGYTF.

This chain links TRBV5-1 with TRBJ2-1; 9 nucleotides match TRBD2. This CDR3 has 15 residues. The V and J ends lost 0 bases and 7 bases, in that order; junction bases with no gene match: 5. CDR1 SGHRS and CDR2 YFSETQ come from the germline V gene. The CDR3 sequence is CASSLVAGGPNEQFF. The CDR3 DNA reads as TGCGCCAGCAGCTTGGTCGCGGGAGGGCCGAATGAGCAGTTCTTC.

The chain carries TRBV6-5 and TRBJ2-7; 8 bases align to TRBD1. V shed 2 bases and J 4 bases; nucleotides not matched to a gene: 4. The germline CDR1 and CDR2 sequences are MNHEY and SVGAGI. The CDR3 loop spans 14 amino acids. The CDR3 DNA reads TGTGCCAGCAGTTACGGGACAGGTGGATACGAGCAGTACTTC. It codes for CASSYGTGGYEQYF.

The chain carries TRBV16 and TRBJ2-1; no reliable D call. V was clipped by 0 bases and J by 0 bases, with 9 bases between them. This CDR3 is built from 16 residues. CDR1 and CDR2 (germline): KGHSY, FQNENV. In DNA form, the CDR3 reads TGTGCCAGCAGCCAATCTTACAGCATCTCCTACAATGAGCAGTTCTTC. Its translation: CASSQSYSISYNEQFF.

This sequence joins TRBV5-6 and TRBJ1-5; weak D call: TRBD1 (6 bases). Per the germline V gene, CDR1 is SGHDT and CDR2 is YYEEEE. CDR3 size: 16 residues. The V gene lost 3 bases and the J gene lost 4 bases, with 17 bases spanning the gap. CDR3 sequence reads: CASSSPGGRLNQPQHF. CDR3 nucleotides: TGTGCCAGCAGCTCCCCGGGGGGGCGGTTGAATCAGCCCCAGCATTTT.